A selection of T cell receptor beta chains follows, all from one sample in a study of cytomegalovirus exposure and HLA in healthy donors. Data came from immunoSEQ multiplex PCR; TCRdb stores just in-frame clones and leaves some out. The sample includes around 130,000 clones, 65% to 75% of them seen just once. Specimen: PBMCs. All receptors derive from a man between 35 and 55 years old in good health and CMV-seropositive. CDR3s include the opening cysteine and the closing phenylalanine or tryptophan. The D gene is left open where the match is weak. Expanded clones are given a class, and other clones once, few, many or no size at all.

d_call,j_call,clone_size,v_call,cdr3_nt,cdr3_aa
TRBD1,TRBJ2-2,.,TRBV7-6,TGTGCCAGCAGCCTCAGGACAGGGGGTAGTCTATGGGACGGGGAGCTGTTTTTT,CASSLRTGGSLWDGELFF
TRBD2,TRBJ2-3,.,TRBV9,TGTGTCAGCAGCGTAGGTGGGGGGGTGTCAGATACGCAGTATTTT,CVSSVGGGVSDTQYF
.,TRBJ1-2,.,TRBV29-1,TGCAGCGTTGAAGAAGAATGGGGGCCAAAAGGTGGCTACACCTTC,CSVEEEWGPKGGYTF
.,TRBJ1-5,.,TRBV28,TGTGCCAGCAGTTTATACCAGAGGGGGAATCAGCCCCAGCATTTT,CASSLYQRGNQPQHF
.,TRBJ1-2,.,TRBV28,TGTGCCAGCAGTTTATCCAGCAGGGACTATGGCTACACCTTC,CASSLSSRDYGYTF
TRBD2,TRBJ2-3,.,TRBV29-1,TGCAGCGTTGAAGGATCCGGGACTAGCGGAATATACACAGATACGCAGTATTTT,CSVEGSGTSGIYTDTQYF
.,TRBJ2-1,.,TRBV25-1,TGTGCCAGCAGTTACGCAGGGTCAAACACCTACAATGAGCAGTTCTTC,CASSYAGSNTYNEQFF
.,TRBJ2-7,.,TRBV5-4,TGTGCCAGCAGCTTGTGGGCATCCTACGAGCAGTACTTC,CASSLWASYEQYF
.,TRBJ1-1,.,TRBV6-5,TGTGCCAGCAGTTATAGGCAGGGTAACACTGAAGCTTTCTTT,CASSYRQGNTEAFF
.,TRBJ1-4,few,TRBV2,TGTGCCAGCAGGGGCCCAGGGAATGAAAAACTGTTTTTT,CASRGPGNEKLFF
.,TRBJ1-4,.,TRBV30,TGTGCCTGGAGTGTAACGGGGTGGGGTGAAAAACTGTTTTTT,CAWSVTGWGEKLFF
.,TRBJ1-4,few,TRBV5-6,TGTGCCAGCAGCTTGGATTCGGGTGAAAAACTGTTTTTT,CASSLDSGEKLFF
.,TRBJ1-6,.,TRBV5-1,TGCGCCAGCAGCTTGGCCGGTGGGGGCAGCGATTCACCCCTCCACTTT,CASSLAGGGSDSPLHF
.,TRBJ2-5,.,TRBV7-9,TGTGCCAGCAGCTTAGGCGGAGGGTTAGAGACCCAGTACTTC,CASSLGGGLETQYF
TRBD2,TRBJ2-3,.,TRBV15,TGTGCCACCAGCAGAGGGACTAGTCTTATTTTGGATACGCAGTATTTT,CATSRGTSLILDTQYF
TRBD1,TRBJ2-7,.,TRBV29-1,TGCAGCGTTGAAGTCGACAGGGGTGGCTACGAGCAGTACTTC,CSVEVDRGGYEQYF
TRBD1,TRBJ1-1,.,TRBV2,TGTGCCAGCTATGGACAGGGCGAGGGCACTGAAGCTTTCTTT,CASYGQGEGTEAFF
TRBD1,TRBJ2-2,.,TRBV7-6,TGTGCCAGCAGCTCGCCGGGACAGGGGTCGAACACCGGGGAGCTGTTTTTT,CASSSPGQGSNTGELFF
TRBD1,TRBJ2-7,.,TRBV27,TGTGCCAGCAGTTCAGGACAGGGGGCCTACGAGCAGTACTTC,CASSSGQGAYEQYF
.,TRBJ2-1,.,TRBV14,TGTGCCAGCAGCCATCCCTATGGGGGCACGTCATACAATGAGCAGTTCTTC,CASSHPYGGTSYNEQFF
TRBD1,TRBJ1-5,once,TRBV19,TGTGCCAGTAGTATCAGGGGGCATCAGCCCCAGCATTTT,CASSIRGHQPQHF
TRBD1,TRBJ2-1,.,TRBV27,TGTGCCAGCAGCCCGACCGTACAGGGGTCTGAGCAGTTCTTC,CASSPTVQGSEQFF
.,TRBJ2-7,.,TRBV7-9,TGTGCCAGCAGCCAGAGTAGCACCCTATGGGAGCAGTACTTC,CASSQSSTLWEQYF
TRBD2,TRBJ2-6,.,TRBV5-4,TGTGCCAGCAGCTCGGGACTAGTCCAGTCCGGGGCCAACGTCCTGACTTTC,CASSSGLVQSGANVLTF
.,TRBJ1-4,.,TRBV7-8,TGTGCCAGCAGCTTAGTGACGGGAATCAATGAAAAACTGTTTTTT,CASSLVTGINEKLFF
.,TRBJ1-1,.,TRBV10-3,TGTGCCATCAGTGATTACCGGGAGCTGGAGACTGAAGCTTTCTTT,CAISDYRELETEAFF
.,TRBJ1-3,.,TRBV6-5,TGTGCCAGCAGTTTAACAGCTTTCATCTCTGGAAACACCATATATTTT,CASSLTAFISGNTIYF
.,TRBJ2-7,.,TRBV10-3,TGTGCCATCAGTGAGTCAGGGGGAGTAACTCAATACTTC,CAISESGGVTQYF
TRBD1,TRBJ1-1,.,TRBV14,TGTGCCAGCAGCCGCAGGACAGGGAGGATGAACACTGAAGCTTTCTTT,CASSRRTGRMNTEAFF
TRBD2,TRBJ2-7,.,TRBV5-6,TGTGCCAGCAGCCGGTTCCCGGGACTAGCGGGAGAAAGGTACGAGCAGTACTTC,CASSRFPGLAGERYEQYF
TRBD2,TRBJ2-3,once,TRBV6-5,TGTGCCACACTAGCGGGAGGTACAGATACGCAGTATTTT,CATLAGGTDTQYF
.,TRBJ2-7,.,TRBV15,TGTGCCACCAGCAGAGGGGGGGACCATAAGGCCTACGAGCAGTACTTC,CATSRGGDHKAYEQYF
.,TRBJ2-7,.,TRBV6-6,TGTGCCAGCAGTTATTCCGACAGGCCTTCCTACGAGCAGTACTTC,CASSYSDRPSYEQYF
TRBD2,TRBJ2-7,few,TRBV11-2,TGTGCCAGCAGCTTTCCCGGGAGGCGGGGGGACGAGCAGTACTTC,CASSFPGRRGDEQYF
.,TRBJ2-1,.,TRBV7-9,TGTGCCAGCACCGCGGGACAGTCGTACAATGAGCAGTTCTTC,CASTAGQSYNEQFF
TRBD2,TRBJ2-7,.,TRBV29-1,TGCAGCGTGAAGGGGGGCGGGGGGACCTACGAGCAGTACTTC,CSVKGGGGTYEQYF
.,TRBJ2-1,.,TRBV6-1,TGTGCCAGCAGTCTCGACAACTACAATGAGCAGTTCTTC,CASSLDNYNEQFF
.,TRBJ2-7,.,TRBV30,TGTGCCTGGACCCCGTTGGACAGAACCTACGAGCAGTACTTC,CAWTPLDRTYEQYF
.,TRBJ1-2,.,TRBV6-4,TGTGCCAGCAGTGCTTCAGGGGTCGGCTACACCTTC,CASSASGVGYTF
.,TRBJ1-2,few,TRBV27,TGTGCCAGCAGTCCCGGACAAAGACGAGGCTACACCTTC,CASSPGQRRGYTF
.,TRBJ1-1,.,TRBV5-4,TGTGCCAGCAGCCCCGGGGGAGGGAGTGAAGCTTTCTTT,CASSPGGGSEAFF
.,TRBJ1-2,.,TRBV5-4,TGTGCCAGCAGCACAGGAGTGGGTATAGGTGGCTACACCTTC,CASSTGVGIGGYTF